These 4 T cell receptor beta chains share one sample of origin, sequenced in a study of T cells in Graves' hyperthyroidism and ophthalmopathy. Amplification of TCR beta CDR3 regions used RNA as the template. In the first-round RT-PCR of the TCR CDR3, the HTBI primer set was used. Each CDR3 protein is one row after TCRdb ran MiXCR on the multiplex PCR reads. The sample lists around 720,000 distinct CDR3 sequences, roughly 32% occurring once. The sample was blood. The receptor set was obtained from a woman in her 40s with Graves' hyperthyroidism.

This rearrangement joins TRBV10-3 to TRBJ1-2; 8 bases align to TRBD1. From germline, CDR1 is ENHRY and CDR2 SYGVKD. The CDR3 length is 19 residues. J lost 2 bases, V lost 2 bases, and 16 bases had no gene match. The CDR3 nucleotides are TGTGCCATCAGTGAGAAAGTGGACAGGGACGGGCCTGCAAACTATGGCTACACCTTC. Translation: CAISEKVDRDGPANYGYTF.

V is TRBV7-2 and J is TRBJ2-7, with TRBD2 matching over 7 bases. The length of the CDR3 is 15 residues. The V gene end was trimmed by 6 bases and the J gene end by 7 bases; junction bases not matched to a gene: 15. Germline assignment: CDR1 SGHTA and CDR2 FQGNSA. The CDR3 nucleotides are TGTGCCAGCAGTCCCCCTCCCGGGGCCGGGAGGGAGCAGTACTTC. Protein product: CASSPPPGAGREQYF. Supplemented by reference TRBV7-2 and TRBJ2-7, the full variable domain reads GAGVSQSPSNKVTEKGKDVELRCDPISGHTALYWYRQSLGQGLEFLIYFQGNSAPDKSGLPSDRFSAERTGGSVSTLTIQRTQQEDSAVYLCASSPPPGAGREQYFGPGTRLTVT.

The genes are TRBV28 and TRBJ2-7; D is uncertain. V was trimmed by 2 bases and J by 2 bases, leaving 10 bases between them. This CDR3 comprises 14 residues. The germline gives CDR1 MDHEN, CDR2 SYDVKM. The CDR3 region is CASSLNLITYEQYF. CDR3 nucleotide sequence: TGTGCCAGCAGTTTAAATCTCATTACCTACGAGCAGTACTTC.

This clonotype was counted at least ten times. The genes are TRBV2 and TRBJ1-1; D unclear. The CDR3 sequence is 13 residues long. Trimming took off 4 bases at V and 3 bases at J, with 9 bases between the two ends. The germline CDR1 and CDR2 sequences are SNHLY and FYNNEI. CDR3 sequence reads: CASSGMWDTEAFF. The CDR3 bases are TGTGCCAGCAGTGGGATGTGGGACACTGAAGCTTTCTTT.